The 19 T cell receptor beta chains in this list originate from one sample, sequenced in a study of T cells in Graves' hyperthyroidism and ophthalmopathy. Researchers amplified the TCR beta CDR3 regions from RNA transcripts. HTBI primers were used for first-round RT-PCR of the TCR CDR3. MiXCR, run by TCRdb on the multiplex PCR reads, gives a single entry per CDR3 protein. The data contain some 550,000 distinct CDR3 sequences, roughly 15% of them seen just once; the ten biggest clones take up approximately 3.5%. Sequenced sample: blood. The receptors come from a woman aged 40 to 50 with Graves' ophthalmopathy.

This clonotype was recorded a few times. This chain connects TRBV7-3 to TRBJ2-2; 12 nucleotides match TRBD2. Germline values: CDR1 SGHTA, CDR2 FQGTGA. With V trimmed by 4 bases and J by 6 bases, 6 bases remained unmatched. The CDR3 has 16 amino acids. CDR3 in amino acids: CASSSKGLAGSGELFF. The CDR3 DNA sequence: TGTGCCAGCAGCTCGAAAGGACTAGCGGGATCCGGGGAGCTGTTTTTT.

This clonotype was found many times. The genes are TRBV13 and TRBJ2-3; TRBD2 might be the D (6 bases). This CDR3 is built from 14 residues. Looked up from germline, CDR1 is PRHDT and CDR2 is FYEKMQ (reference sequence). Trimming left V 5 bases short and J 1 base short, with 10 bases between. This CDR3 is CASSNRLGTDTQYF. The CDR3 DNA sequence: TGTGCCAGCAGCAACAGACTAGGCACAGATACGCAGTATTTT. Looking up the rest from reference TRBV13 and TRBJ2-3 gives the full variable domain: AAGVIQSPRHLIKEKRETATLKCYPIPRHDTVYWYQQGPGQDPQFLISFYEKMQSDKGSIPDRFSAQQFSDYHSELNMSSLELGDSALYFCASSNRLGTDTQYFGPGTRLTVL.

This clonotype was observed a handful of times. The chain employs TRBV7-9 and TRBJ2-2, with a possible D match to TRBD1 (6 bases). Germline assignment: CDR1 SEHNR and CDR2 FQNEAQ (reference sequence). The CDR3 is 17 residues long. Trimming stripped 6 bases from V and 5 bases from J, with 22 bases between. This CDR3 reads CASSFTRTARWTGELFF. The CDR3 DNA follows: TGTGCCAGCAGTTTTACTCGGACAGCTAGATGGACCGGGGAGCTGTTTTTT. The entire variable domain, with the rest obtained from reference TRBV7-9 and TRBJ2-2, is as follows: DTGVSQNPRHKITKRGQNVTFRCDPISEHNRLYWYRQTLGQGPEFLTYFQNEAQLEKSRLLSDRFSAERPKGSFSTLEIQRTEQGDSAMYLCASSFTRTARWTGELFFGEGSRLTVL.

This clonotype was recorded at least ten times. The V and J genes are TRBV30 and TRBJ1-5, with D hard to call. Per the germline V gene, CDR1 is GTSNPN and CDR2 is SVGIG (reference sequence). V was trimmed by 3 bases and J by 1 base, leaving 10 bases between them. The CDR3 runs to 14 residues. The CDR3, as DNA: TGTGCCTGGAGCTCCCTGACAAGCAATCAGCCCCAGCATTTT. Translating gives CAWSSLTSNQPQHF. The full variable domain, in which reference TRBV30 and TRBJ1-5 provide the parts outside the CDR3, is SQTIHQWPATLVQPVGSPLSLECTVEGTSNPNLYWYRQAAGRGLQLLFYSVGIGQISSEVPQNLSASRPQDRQFILSSKKLLLSDSGFYLCAWSSLTSNQPQHFGDGTRLSIL.

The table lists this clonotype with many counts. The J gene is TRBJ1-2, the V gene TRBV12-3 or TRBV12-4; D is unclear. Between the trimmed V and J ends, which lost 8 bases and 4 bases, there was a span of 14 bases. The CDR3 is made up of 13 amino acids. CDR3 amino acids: CASGLTGTYGYTF. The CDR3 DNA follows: TGTGCCAGCGGTCTGACGGGTACCTATGGCTACACCTTC.

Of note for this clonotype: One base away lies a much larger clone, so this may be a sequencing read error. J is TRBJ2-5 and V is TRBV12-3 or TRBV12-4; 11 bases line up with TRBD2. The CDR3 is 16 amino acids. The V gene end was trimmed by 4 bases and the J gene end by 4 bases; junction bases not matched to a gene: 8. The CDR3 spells CASSSTTSGVGETQYF. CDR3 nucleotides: TGTGCCAGCAGTTCAACGACTAGCGGGGTAGGAGAGACCCAGTACTTC.

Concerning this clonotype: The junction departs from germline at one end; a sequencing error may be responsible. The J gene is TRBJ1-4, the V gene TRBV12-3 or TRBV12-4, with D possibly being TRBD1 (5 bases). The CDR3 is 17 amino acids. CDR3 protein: CASSFTVVRRGNGKLFF. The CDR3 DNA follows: TGTGCCAGCAGTTTTACAGTAGTTCGGAGGGGCAATGGAAAACTGTTTTTT.

The CDR3 DNA reads as TGTGCCAGCAGTTCAACCGGGACGGCGAACACCGGGGAGCTGTTTTTT. Its translation: CASSSTGTANTGELFF. V gene TRBV28 combines with J gene TRBJ2-2; D tentatively reads TRBD1 or TRBD2 (5 bases each). The CDR3 is 16 amino acids. V was shortened by 4 bases and J by 0 bases, with 12 bases between the two germline ends. Germline lookup yields CDR1 MDHEN and CDR2 SYDVKM.

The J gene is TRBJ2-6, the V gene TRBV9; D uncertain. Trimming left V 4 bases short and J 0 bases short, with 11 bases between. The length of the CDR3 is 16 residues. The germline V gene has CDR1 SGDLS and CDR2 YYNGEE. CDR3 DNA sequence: TGTGCCAGCAGCCCACGGGCCTACTCTGGGGCCAACGTCCTGACTTTC. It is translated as CASSPRAYSGANVLTF.

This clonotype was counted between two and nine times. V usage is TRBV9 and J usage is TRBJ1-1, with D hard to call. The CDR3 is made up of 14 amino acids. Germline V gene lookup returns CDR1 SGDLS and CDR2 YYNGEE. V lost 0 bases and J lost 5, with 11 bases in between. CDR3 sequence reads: CASSVEVRGTEAFF. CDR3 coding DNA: TGTGCCAGCAGCGTAGAGGTCCGAGGGACTGAAGCTTTCTTT.

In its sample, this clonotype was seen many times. The CDR3 reads CSARDGRDTDTQYF. The CDR3 region has the DNA TGCAGTGCTAGAGATGGGCGGGACACAGATACGCAGTATTTT. The V gene is TRBV20-1, the J gene TRBJ2-3, with a tentative D call TRBD2 (6 bases). This CDR3 spans 14 amino acids. V shed 0 bases and J shed 2 bases, with 9 bases lying between them. Per the germline V gene, CDR1 is DFQATT and CDR2 is SNEGSKA (reference sequence).

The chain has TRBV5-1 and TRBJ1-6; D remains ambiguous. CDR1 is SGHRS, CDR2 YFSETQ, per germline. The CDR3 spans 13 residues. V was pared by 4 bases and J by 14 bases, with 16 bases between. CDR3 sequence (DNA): TGCGCCAGCAGCCTGCCCGGGGAAGCGACCCTCCACTTT. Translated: CASSLPGEATLHF.

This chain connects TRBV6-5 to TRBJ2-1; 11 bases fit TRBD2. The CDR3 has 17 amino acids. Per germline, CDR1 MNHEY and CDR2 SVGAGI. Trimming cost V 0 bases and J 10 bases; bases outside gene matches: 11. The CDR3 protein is CASSYSGLAGGRPEQFF. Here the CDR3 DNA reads TGTGCCAGCAGTTACTCCGGTCTAGCGGGGGGCCGACCGGAGCAGTTCTTC.

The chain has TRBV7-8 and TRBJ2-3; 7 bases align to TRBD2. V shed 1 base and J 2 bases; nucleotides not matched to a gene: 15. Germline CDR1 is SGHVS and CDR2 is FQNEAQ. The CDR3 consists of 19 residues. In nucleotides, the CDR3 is TGTGCCAGCAGCTTAGGATCGGGTAGGGCGGGAGCCAACACAGATACGCAGTATTTT. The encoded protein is CASSLGSGRAGANTDTQYF.

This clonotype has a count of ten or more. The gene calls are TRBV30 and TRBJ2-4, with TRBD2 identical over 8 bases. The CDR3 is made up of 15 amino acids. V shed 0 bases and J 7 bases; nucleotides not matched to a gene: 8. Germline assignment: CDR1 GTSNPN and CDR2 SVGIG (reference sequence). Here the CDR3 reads CAWSVDGGAGNIQYF. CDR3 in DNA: TGTGCCTGGAGTGTGGACGGGGGGGCGGGTAACATTCAGTACTTC. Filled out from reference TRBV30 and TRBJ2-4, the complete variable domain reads SQTIHQWPATLVQPVGSPLSLECTVEGTSNPNLYWYRQAAGRGLQLLFYSVGIGQISSEVPQNLSASRPQDRQFILSSKKLLLSDSGFYLCAWSVDGGAGNIQYFGAGTRLSVL.

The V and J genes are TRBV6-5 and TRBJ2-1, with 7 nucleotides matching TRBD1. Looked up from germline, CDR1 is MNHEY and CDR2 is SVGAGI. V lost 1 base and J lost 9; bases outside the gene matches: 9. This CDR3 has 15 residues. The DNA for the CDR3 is TGTGCCAGCAGTTACTACAGGGGTGGAATCGGTGAGCAGTTCTTC. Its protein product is CASSYYRGGIGEQFF.

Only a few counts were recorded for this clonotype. CDR3 sequence reads: CATSGASGSTDTQYF. The CDR3 region has the DNA TGTGCCACCAGTGGCGCTAGCGGTAGCACAGATACGCAGTATTTT. J is TRBJ2-3 and V is TRBV24-1, with 7 nucleotides matching TRBD2. V lost 5 bases to trimming and J lost 0 bases; unmatched junction nucleotides: 4. The CDR3 totals 15 residues. Germline lookup yields CDR1 KGHDR and CDR2 SFDVKD.

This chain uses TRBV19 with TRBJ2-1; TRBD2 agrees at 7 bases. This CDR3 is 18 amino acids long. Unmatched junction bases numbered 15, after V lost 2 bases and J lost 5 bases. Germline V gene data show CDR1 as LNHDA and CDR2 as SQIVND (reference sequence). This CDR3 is CASSISVGWLAENNEQFF. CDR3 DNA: TGTGCCAGTAGTATAAGTGTTGGTTGGCTAGCGGAAAACAATGAGCAGTTCTTC.

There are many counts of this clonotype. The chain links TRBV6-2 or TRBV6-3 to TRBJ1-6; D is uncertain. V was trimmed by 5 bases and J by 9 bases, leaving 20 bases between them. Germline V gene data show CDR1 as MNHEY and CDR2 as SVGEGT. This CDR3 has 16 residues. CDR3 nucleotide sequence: TGTGCCAGCAGTCCCCGGTTGACGGGAGAGGGTTCACCCCTCCACTTT. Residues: CASSPRLTGEGSPLHF.